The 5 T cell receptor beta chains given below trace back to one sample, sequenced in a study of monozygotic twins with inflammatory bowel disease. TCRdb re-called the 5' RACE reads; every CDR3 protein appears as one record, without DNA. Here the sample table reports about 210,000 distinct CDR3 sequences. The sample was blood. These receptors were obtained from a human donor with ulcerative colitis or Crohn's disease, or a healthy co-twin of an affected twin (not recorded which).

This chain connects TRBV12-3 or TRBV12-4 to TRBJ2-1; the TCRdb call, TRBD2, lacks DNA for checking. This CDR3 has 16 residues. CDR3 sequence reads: CASSSGLAGGLYEQFF.

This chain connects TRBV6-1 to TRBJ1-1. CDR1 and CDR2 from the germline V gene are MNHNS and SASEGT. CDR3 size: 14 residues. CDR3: CASSALGPVGEAFF.

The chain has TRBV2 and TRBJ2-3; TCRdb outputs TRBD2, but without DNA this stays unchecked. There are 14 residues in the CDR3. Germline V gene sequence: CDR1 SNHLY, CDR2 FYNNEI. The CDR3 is CASSEGGSTDTQYF.

CDR3 in amino acids: CASSPPGGYEQYF. The rearrangement uses TRBV12-3 or TRBV12-4 and TRBJ2-7; TCRdb names TRBD1, which stays unverified in the absence of DNA. The CDR3 is 13 residues long.

This CDR3 is CASRKQNFNEKLFF. The V and J genes are TRBV19 and TRBJ1-4. The CDR3 runs 14 residues. Germline-derived CDR1 and CDR2 are LNHDA and SQIVND (reference sequence).